A selection of T cell receptor beta chains follows, all from one sample in a study of shared clonotypes between healthy human individuals. This table comes from immunoSEQ multiplex PCR, and its TCRdb copy is limited to in-frame clones, with some not included. This table has hundreds of thousands of clones, roughly 70% appearing once. Sequencing used memory CD4+ T cells sorted from blood. These receptors were taken from a man aged 25-40 years in good health. Both conserved end residues are part of each CDR3. D genes are given only for firm matches. Part of the rows lack a size; the others show once, few, many or a class for expanded clones.

clone_size	v_call	j_call	d_call	cdr3_nt	cdr3_aa
NA	TRBV5-1	TRBJ2-3	TRBD2	TGCGCCAGCAGCTTTAGCGGGGACACAGATACGCAGTATTTT	CASSFSGDTDTQYF
NA	TRBV5-1	TRBJ2-3	TRBD2	TGCGCCAGCAGCCACGATGGGACTAGCGGACCCACAGATACGCAGTATTTT	CASSHDGTSGPTDTQYF
NA	TRBV19	TRBJ2-1	TRBD2	TGTGCCAGTAGTATAGGACTAGCCCTTTCTCTTGAGCAGTTCTTC	CASSIGLALSLEQFF
NA	TRBV29-1	TRBJ2-3	TRBD2	TGCAGCGTTGACCCAACTAGCGGTTCTAGCACAGATACGCAGTATTTT	CSVDPTSGSSTDTQYF
NA	TRBV10-3	TRBJ1-2	NA	TGTGCCATCAGTGAGAACAATGCTAACTATGGCTACACCTTC	CAISENNANYGYTF
once	TRBV5-6	TRBJ2-1	NA	TGTGCCAGCACCTTGGGGGCAGGGAGTTACTACAATGAGCAGTTCTTC	CASTLGAGSYYNEQFF
once	TRBV7-2	TRBJ2-1	NA	TGTGCCAGCAGCTTAGCACGGACTATTTTTGAGCAGTTCTTC	CASSLARTIFEQFF
few	TRBV10-3	TRBJ1-3	NA	TGTGCCATCAGTGCCTCAGACGGCTCTGGAAACACCATATATTTT	CAISASDGSGNTIYF
NA	TRBV11-2	TRBJ1-3	NA	TGTGCCAGCAGCCCCCTCCCTGGAAACACCATATATTTT	CASSPLPGNTIYF
once	TRBV2	TRBJ2-1	TRBD2	TGTGCCAGCAGTGTTTACGGACTAGCGGGAGATGAGCAGTTCTTC	CASSVYGLAGDEQFF
NA	TRBV11-2	TRBJ1-3	NA	TGTGCCAGCAGCTTACCTGGAGATTACTCTGGAAACACCATATATTTT	CASSLPGDYSGNTIYF
NA	TRBV9	TRBJ1-4	NA	TGTGCCAGCAGCGTGGGAACTCATATAGCAACTAATGAAAAACTGTTTTTT	CASSVGTHIATNEKLFF
NA	TRBV19	TRBJ1-2	TRBD1	TGTGCCAGTAGTATGCCGACAGGGCTCGGTGGCTACACCTTC	CASSMPTGLGGYTF
NA	TRBV7-2	TRBJ2-7	NA	TGTGCCAGCAGCTCCTCCGAGACAGGCGAGCAGTACTTC	CASSSSETGEQYF
NA	TRBV11-3	TRBJ2-1	TRBD2	TGTGCCAGCAGCTTAGCTAGCGGGGCTTACAATGAGCAGTTCTTC	CASSLASGAYNEQFF
few	TRBV2	TRBJ2-3	TRBD2	TGTGCCAGCGGTCGGACTAGCGGACTATCCTCTGCGCAGTATTTT	CASGRTSGLSSAQYF
NA	TRBV7-2	TRBJ2-1	TRBD2	TGTGCCAGCAGCTTAAGGCGGGAGGGGGCCTACAATGAGCAGTTCTTC	CASSLRREGAYNEQFF
NA	TRBV7-8	TRBJ2-5	NA	TGTGCCAGCACCCTCGTTAGACACTTCGACAGGTCCGGAGAGACCCAGTACTTC	CASTLVRHFDRSGETQYF
NA	TRBV7-9	TRBJ1-4	TRBD1	TGTGCCAGCAGCACCACAGGGGTGGGTGAAAAACTGTTTTTT	CASSTTGVGEKLFF
NA	TRBV7-6	TRBJ2-1	TRBD1	TGTGCCAGCAGCACAACAGGGGTCGGGGTCAATGAGCAGTTCTTC	CASSTTGVGVNEQFF
NA	TRBV19	TRBJ2-3	TRBD1	TGTGCCAGTAGTGTGGGACAGTTCGCAGATACGCAGTATTTT	CASSVGQFADTQYF
NA	TRBV28	TRBJ2-3	NA	TGTGCCAGCAAAGATGATGGACGAGATACGCAGTATTTT	CASKDDGRDTQYF
NA	TRBV5-1	TRBJ2-3	NA	TGCGCCAGCAGCTCGCCCCGTGCAGGAGATACGCAGTATTTT	CASSSPRAGDTQYF
NA	TRBV9	TRBJ2-3	NA	TGTGCCAGCAGCGTAGGGCTTAGTGGGCTAGCAGCTAGCACAGATACGCAGTATTTT	CASSVGLSGLAASTDTQYF
NA	TRBV4-2	TRBJ2-4	NA	TGTGCCAGCAGCCAAGCCGACGAACTGGGCGACATTCAGTACTTC	CASSQADELGDIQYF
NA	TRBV25-1	TRBJ2-4	NA	TGTGCCAGCAGTGGGCCACCTGGCAAAAACATTCAGTACTTC	CASSGPPGKNIQYF
NA	TRBV5-1	TRBJ1-1	NA	TGCGCCAGCAGCTTGGGTCTACCGAACACTGAAGCTTTCTTT	CASSLGLPNTEAFF
NA	TRBV7-9	TRBJ2-7	TRBD2	TGTGCCAGCAGCTCCTCCGGGAGGGCAGGGAGCCACGAGCAGTACTTC	CASSSSGRAGSHEQYF
NA	TRBV5-6	TRBJ2-7	NA	TGTGCCAGCAGCCTTTACTACAGGAACTCGTACAACTACGAGCAGTACTTC	CASSLYYRNSYNYEQYF
NA	TRBV5-4	TRBJ2-3	NA	TGTGCCAGCAGCCCCCCCGGGGCAGGGGATACGCAGTATTTT	CASSPPGAGDTQYF
many	TRBV9	TRBJ2-7	TRBD2	TGTGCCAGCAGCAGAGCGGGAGTAGGCAACGAGCAGTACTTC	CASSRAGVGNEQYF